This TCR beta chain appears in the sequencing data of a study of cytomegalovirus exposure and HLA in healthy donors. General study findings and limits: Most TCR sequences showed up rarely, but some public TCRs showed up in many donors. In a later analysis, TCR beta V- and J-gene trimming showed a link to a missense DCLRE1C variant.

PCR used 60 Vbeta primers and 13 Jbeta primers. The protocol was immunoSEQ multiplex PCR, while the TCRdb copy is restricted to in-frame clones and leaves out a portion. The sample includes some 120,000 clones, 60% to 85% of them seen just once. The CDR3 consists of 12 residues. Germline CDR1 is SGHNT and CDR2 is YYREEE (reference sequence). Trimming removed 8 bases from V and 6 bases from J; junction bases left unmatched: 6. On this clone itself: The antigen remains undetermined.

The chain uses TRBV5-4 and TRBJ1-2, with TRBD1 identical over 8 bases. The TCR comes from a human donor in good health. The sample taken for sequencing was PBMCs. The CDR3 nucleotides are TGTGCCAGTGCAGGGGGCCTGAATGGCTACACCTTC. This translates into CASAGGLNGYTF.